This entry lists 26 T cell receptor beta chains sequenced from one sample in a study of CD4 T cell repertoires in COVID-19. The memory T cells were sequenced right after ex vivo isolation, without culture. Clones were sequenced by immunoSEQ multiplex PCR, and TCRdb holds only the in-frame ones, with some missing. The sample shows tens of thousands of clones, roughly 87% of them seen only once. This material consisted of central memory CD4+ T cells from blood, taken before the COVID-19 pandemic. These receptors were obtained from a human donor who had COVID-19.

V and J are TRBV6-6 and TRBJ1-5, with D possibly TRBD1 on 5 matching bases. Germline lookup yields CDR1 MNHNY and CDR2 SVGAGI (reference sequence). The CDR3 has 13 residues. Trimming removed 9 bases from V and 8 bases from J, with 17 bases in between. In DNA form, the CDR3 reads TGTGCCAGTCATCGGGGGTCGGGTGAGCCCCAGCATTTT. Translated: CASHRGSGEPQHF.

The chain recombines TRBV28 with TRBJ2-3; TRBD1 matches 8 bases. Losses at the gene ends were 3 bases for V and 3 bases for J; bases not matched to a gene: 5. The CDR3 totals 15 residues. The germline CDR1 and CDR2 sequences are MDHEN and SYDVKM. CDR3: CASSLQGAWTDTQYF. The CDR3 DNA is TGTGCCAGCAGTTTGCAGGGGGCTTGGACAGATACGCAGTATTTT. The full variable domain, completed using reference TRBV28 and TRBJ2-3, is DVKVTQSSRYLVKRTGEKVFLECVQDMDHENMFWYRQDPGLGLRLIYFSYDVKMKEKGDIPEGYSVSREKKERFSLILESASTNQTSMYLCASSLQGAWTDTQYFGPGTRLTVL.

This chain connects TRBV7-2 to TRBJ2-5; tentative D call: TRBD1 (6 bases). This CDR3 contains 14 residues. Germline lookup yields CDR1 SGHTA and CDR2 FQGNSA. Trimming removed 1 base from V and 3 bases from J, with 9 bases in between. CDR3 bases: TGTGCCAGCAGCTTAGGGGGGCAGAAAGAGACCCAGTACTTC. It is translated as CASSLGGQKETQYF.

The V gene is TRBV27, the J gene TRBJ2-7; D is perhaps TRBD1 (6 bases). CDR3 size: 16 residues. Germline CDR1 reads MNHEY; CDR2 reads SMNVEV (reference sequence). V gave up 5 bases and J gave up 6 bases, with 23 bases separating them. This CDR3 is CASSQLPGRGLFEQYF. DNA of the CDR3: TGTGCCAGCAGTCAACTCCCGGGCAGGGGTTTATTCGAGCAGTACTTC.

The gene calls are TRBV27 and TRBJ1-5, with 7 bases aligning to TRBD1. CDR3 length: 18 residues. Germline values: CDR1 MNHEY, CDR2 SMNVEV (reference sequence). V was clipped by 5 bases and J by 0 bases; unmatched bases: 13. Written as DNA, the CDR3 is TGTGCCAGCAGTCCCCGGACAGGTGGCTTCGATAGCAATCAGCCCCAGCATTTT. It codes for CASSPRTGGFDSNQPQHF.

The chain is built from TRBV19 and TRBJ2-1; 9 bases match TRBD2. V dropped 3 bases and J dropped 15; count of bases not matched to a gene: 6. This CDR3 region has 12 residues. Germline V gene lookup returns CDR1 LNHDA and CDR2 SQIVND (reference sequence). The CDR3 loop is CASSIAAGGLFF. CDR3 bases: TGTGCCAGTAGTATCGCAGCGGGAGGCCTGTTCTTC.

This clone appeared a few times. The chain combines TRBV2 with TRBJ2-4; TRBD2 aligns across 7 bases. Germline-derived CDR1 and CDR2 are SNHLY and FYNNEI. The CDR3 loop spans 16 amino acids. V was pared by 1 base and J by 0 bases, with 3 bases of the junction left unmatched. CDR3 amino acids: CASSEGGGLAKNIQYF. CDR3 DNA: TGTGCCAGCAGTGAAGGCGGGGGATTAGCCAAAAACATTCAGTACTTC.

V gene TRBV7-9 combines with J gene TRBJ1-1; D remains ambiguous. V gave up 3 bases and J gave up 5 bases, with 13 bases separating them. The length of the CDR3 is 14 residues. The germline CDR1 and CDR2 sequences are SEHNR and FQNEAQ (reference sequence). This CDR3 is CASSLEASGTEAFF. In DNA form, the CDR3 reads TGTGCCAGCAGCTTGGAGGCCTCGGGGACTGAAGCTTTCTTT.

The chain joins TRBV6-5 to TRBJ1-5; 11 bases agree with TRBD1. The CDR3 runs to 15 residues. The germline gives CDR1 MNHEY, CDR2 SVGAGI. V trimming: 5 bases; J trimming: 5 bases; junction bases outside the gene matches: 5. The CDR3 region is CASSPDRGLDQPQHF. CDR3 nucleotide sequence: TGTGCCAGCAGTCCGGACAGGGGGCTAGATCAGCCCCAGCATTTT.

J is TRBJ2-1 and V is TRBV10-3; 7 bases map to TRBD2. There are 16 residues in the CDR3. The V segment lost 5 bases and the J segment 0 bases; nucleotides outside the gene matches: 7. CDR1 is ENHRY and CDR2 is SYGVKD in the germline V gene. CDR3: CAISRSGEGSYNEQFF. CDR3 bases: TGTGCCATCAGTCGAAGCGGGGAGGGCTCCTACAATGAGCAGTTCTTC.

The genes are TRBV14 and TRBJ1-4; D gene uncertain. Germline V lookup: CDR1 SGHDN, CDR2 FVKESK. This CDR3 spans 14 amino acids. Trimming cost V 5 bases and J 8 bases, with 15 bases left between them. Here the CDR3 DNA reads TGTGCCAGCAGCTTTCGCGGCGCGGAGGAAAAACTGTTTTTT. It translates to CASSFRGAEEKLFF.

The V gene is TRBV19, the J gene TRBJ2-1; the D gene is possibly TRBD2 (7 bases). Germline V gene sequence: CDR1 LNHDA, CDR2 SQIVND (reference sequence). The V end lost 10 bases, the J end lost 12 bases, and 16 bases lay between the germline ends. The CDR3 consists of 11 residues. CDR3 loop: CATTGGSVQFF. CDR3 bases: TGTGCCACCACGGGGGGCTCTGTGCAGTTCTTC.

The chain has TRBV19 and TRBJ2-1, with 7 bases aligning to TRBD2. V shed 7 bases, J shed 0 bases, and the junction held 6 bases outside the gene matches. The CDR3 totals 15 residues. Germline lookup yields CDR1 LNHDA and CDR2 SQIVND (reference sequence). CDR3 sequence: CASIGGGSSYNEQFF. CDR3 DNA sequence: TGTGCCAGTATTGGCGGGGGTAGCTCCTACAATGAGCAGTTCTTC.

This sequence joins TRBV2 and TRBJ2-7; the D is unclear. Trimming removed 8 bases from V and 3 bases from J, with 8 bases in between. Per germline, CDR1 SNHLY and CDR2 FYNNEI. The CDR3 extends over 11 amino acids. CDR3 protein: CASARIYEQYF. The CDR3 nucleotides are TGTGCCAGCGCGAGGATCTACGAGCAGTACTTC. The whole variable domain, filled in from reference TRBV2 and TRBJ2-7, reads EPEVTQTPSHQVTQMGQEVILRCVPISNHLYFYWYRQILGQKVEFLVSFYNNEISEKSEIFDDQFSVERPDGSNFTLKIRSTKLEDSAMYFCASARIYEQYFGPGTRLTVT.

The chain has TRBV7-2 and TRBJ1-5; 8 nucleotides agree with TRBD1. Germline V gene lookup returns CDR1 SGHTA and CDR2 FQGNSA. V lost 8 bases to trimming and J lost 11 bases; unmatched junction nucleotides: 11. This CDR3 region has 13 residues. This CDR3 is CASLEQGVGSQHF. CDR3 nucleotide sequence: TGTGCCAGCTTGGAACAGGGGGTAGGGTCCCAGCATTTT.

The genes are TRBV18 and TRBJ2-5; D remains ambiguous. The V gene lost 4 bases and the J gene lost 5 bases, with 17 bases spanning the gap. The length of the CDR3 is 15 residues. Per the germline V gene, CDR1 is KGHSH and CDR2 is LQKENI. The CDR3 spells CASSRNFGGEETQYF. The CDR3 nucleotides read TGTGCCAGCTCACGAAATTTTGGCGGAGAGGAGACCCAGTACTTC.

V gene TRBV6-1 combines with J gene TRBJ1-4, with no clear D. CDR1 and CDR2 (germline): MNHNS, SASEGT. V lost 2 bases and J lost 2, with 15 bases in between. The CDR3 consists of 17 residues. CDR3 residues: CASSEWERADTNEKLFF. The CDR3 DNA sequence: TGTGCCAGCAGTGAATGGGAGAGGGCCGACACTAATGAAAAACTGTTTTTT.

The J gene is TRBJ2-3, the V gene TRBV5-4, with D unclear. Trimming left V 0 bases short and J 0 bases short, with 5 bases between. The germline V gene has CDR1 SGHNT and CDR2 YYREEE (reference sequence). The CDR3 has 14 residues. CDR3 loop: CASSLGQSTDTQYF. CDR3 sequence (DNA): TGTGCCAGCAGCTTGGGTCAGAGCACAGATACGCAGTATTTT.

The chain couples TRBV7-2 to TRBJ2-2, with TRBD2 identical over 8 bases. CDR3 size: 18 residues. Germline trimming cut 5 bases from V and 0 bases from J; bases unmatched to any gene: 11. The germline V gene has CDR1 SGHTA and CDR2 FQGNSA. CDR3 amino acids: CASSPRVAGGSNTGELFF. The CDR3 DNA reads as TGTGCCAGCAGCCCTAGGGTGGCGGGGGGTTCGAACACCGGGGAGCTGTTTTTT.

This rearrangement joins TRBV27 to TRBJ1-2; TRBD1 agrees at 7 bases. Germline V gene lookup returns CDR1 MNHEY and CDR2 SMNVEV (reference sequence). V dropped 4 bases and J dropped 5; count of bases not matched to a gene: 4. The length of the CDR3 is 13 residues. CDR3 region: CASSSGTEYGYTF. In DNA form, the CDR3 reads TGTGCCAGCAGTTCCGGGACAGAATATGGCTACACCTTC.

This clone showed up just once. CDR3 coding DNA: TGTGCCAGTAGAAAGGACAGGGCGTTGAACACTGAAGCTTTCTTT. Its translation: CASRKDRALNTEAFF. The gene calls are TRBV19 and TRBJ1-1; 8 bases line up with TRBD1. V gave up 6 bases and J gave up 0 bases; unmatched junction bases: 6. The CDR3 is made up of 15 amino acids. Germline CDR1 LNHDA, CDR2 SQIVND (reference sequence).

This chain links TRBV5-6 with TRBJ1-1; D remains ambiguous. Trimming took off 1 base at V and 1 base at J, with 8 bases between the two ends. Germline CDR1 SGHDT, CDR2 YYEEEE. The CDR3 runs 14 residues. The CDR3, as DNA: TGTGCCAGCAGCTTGACTTTCGGGAACACTGAAGCTTTCTTT. Its protein product is CASSLTFGNTEAFF. The complete variable domain, with remaining parts taken from reference TRBV5-6 and TRBJ1-1, reads DAGVTQSPTHLIKTRGQQVTLRCSPKSGHDTVSWYQQALGQGPQFIFQYYEEEERQRGNFPDRFSGHQFPNYSSELNVNALLLGDSALYLCASSLTFGNTEAFFGQGTRLTVV.

This rearrangement joins TRBV6-1 to TRBJ1-3; D is uncertain. Germline V gene data show CDR1 as MNHNS and CDR2 as SASEGT. This CDR3 has 14 residues. Trimming cost V 3 bases and J 5 bases, with 11 bases left between them. The DNA for the CDR3 is TGTGCCAGCAGTGATCCCGGGAACCGAAACACCATATATTTT. Protein product: CASSDPGNRNTIYF.

This sequence joins TRBV15 and TRBJ2-5, with a weak D call TRBD1 (5 bases). The J call may be mistaken, given a closer DNA end match to TRBJ2-7. This CDR3 has 14 amino acids. Germline-derived CDR1 and CDR2 are LNHNV and YYDKDF (reference sequence). The CDR3 nucleotides are TGTGCCACCAGCAGAGAGCAGGGTGCCTACGAGCAGTACTTC. Amino acid sequence: CATSREQGAYEQYF.

The genes are TRBV11-2 and TRBJ2-7; tentatively, D is TRBD2 (7 bases). With 4 bases removed from V and 9 bases from J, the gap between germline ends came to 16 bases. Germline lookup yields CDR1 SGHAT and CDR2 FQNNGV. The CDR3 spans 13 residues. The CDR3 sequence: CASSSGGEWGQYF. CDR3 DNA sequence: TGTGCCAGCAGCTCGGGGGGCGAATGGGGGCAGTACTTC.

This clone was detected once. The V gene is TRBV4-1, the J gene TRBJ1-2, with D maybe TRBD1 (5 bases). The CDR3 loop spans 15 amino acids. CDR1 and CDR2 from the germline V gene are MGHRA and YSYEKL. Trimming cost V 1 base and J 5 bases, with 14 bases left between them. The chain's CDR3 is CASSQGQGVGYGYTF. The CDR3 region has the DNA TGCGCCAGCAGCCAAGGGCAGGGTGTAGGGTATGGCTACACCTTC.